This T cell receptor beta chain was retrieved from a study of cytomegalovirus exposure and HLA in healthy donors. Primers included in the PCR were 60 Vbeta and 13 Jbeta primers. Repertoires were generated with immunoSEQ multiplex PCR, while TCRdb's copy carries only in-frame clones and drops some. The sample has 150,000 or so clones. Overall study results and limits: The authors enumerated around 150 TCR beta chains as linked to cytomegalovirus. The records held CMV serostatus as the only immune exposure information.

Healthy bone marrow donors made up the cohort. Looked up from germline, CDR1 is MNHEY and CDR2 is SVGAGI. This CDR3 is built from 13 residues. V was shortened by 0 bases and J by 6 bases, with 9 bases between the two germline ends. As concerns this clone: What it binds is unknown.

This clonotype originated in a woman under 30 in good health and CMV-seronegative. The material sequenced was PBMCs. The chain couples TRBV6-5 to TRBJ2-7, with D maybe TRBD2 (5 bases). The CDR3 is CASSYSGVSEQYF. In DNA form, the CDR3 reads TGTGCCAGCAGTTACTCCGGGGTGTCCGAGCAGTACTTC.